The 18 T cell receptor beta chains below all came from one sample that was sequenced in a study of blood T cell repertoires in COVID-19. Produced via immunoSEQ multiplex PCR; TCRdb's table is partial and in-frame only. The data contain around 150,000 clones, 75% to 90% of them singletons. Specimen: PBMCs or T cells enriched from blood (not recorded which). Receptors were obtained from a woman in her fifties or sixties who had recovered from COVID-19.

As to this clone: Other DNA sequences within the sample encode an identical CDR3. The rearrangement links TRBV29-1 to TRBJ1-2, with 10 nucleotides matching TRBD1. V lost 6 bases, J lost 8 bases, and 12 bases stayed unmatched. Germline V CDR1 and CDR2: SQVTM, ANQGSEA. CDR3 size: 14 residues. The CDR3 nucleotides are TGCAGCGTCGAGCGACAGGGGGCGTCGGGAGGCTACACCTTC. Its translation is CSVERQGASGGYTF. Full variable domain (remainder filled in from reference TRBV29-1 and TRBJ1-2): SAVISQKPSRDICQRGTSLTIQCQVDSQVTMMFWYRQQPGQSLTLIATANQGSEATYESGFVIDKFPISRPNLTFSTLTVSNMSPEDSSIYLCSVERQGASGGYTFGSGTRLTVV.

This clone was seen just once. The chain uses TRBV7-9 and TRBJ1-4; the match to TRBD1 covers 7 bases. Germline trimming cut 5 bases from V and 7 bases from J; bases unmatched to any gene: 10. Germline-derived CDR1 and CDR2 are SEHNR and FQNEAQ (reference sequence). The CDR3 totals 15 residues. This chain's CDR3 is CASSLQGSSSEKLFF. The CDR3 DNA reads as TGTGCCAGCAGCCTACAGGGGTCTTCAAGTGAAAAACTGTTTTTT.

J is TRBJ2-7 and V is TRBV6-2 or TRBV6-3; TRBD2 is a possible D gene (5 bases). Trimming took off 0 bases at V and 3 bases at J, with 18 bases between the two ends. The CDR3 runs to 17 residues. Germline-derived CDR1 and CDR2 are MNHEY and SVGEGT. In DNA, the CDR3 is TGTGCCAGCAGTTACTCGAAAAGGCCCGGGAACATCTACGAGCAGTACTTC. The encoded protein is CASSYSKRPGNIYEQYF.

The rearrangement joins TRBV11-2 to TRBJ1-2; D uncertain. This CDR3 has 13 amino acids. Germline assignment: CDR1 SGHAT and CDR2 FQNNGV. Trimming removed 2 bases at V and 4 bases at J, with 8 bases between. CDR3 bases: TGTGCCAGCAGCTTAAAGGAGGGCTATGGCTACACCTTC. This sequence encodes CASSLKEGYGYTF.

The chain joins TRBV5-6 to TRBJ2-2; maybe TRBD2 (5 bases). The CDR3 extends over 17 amino acids. Germline V gives CDR1 SGHDT, CDR2 YYEEEE. Trimming shortened V by 4 bases and J by 0 bases, and 16 bases separated the two germline ends. Here the CDR3 reads CASSPTLRRANTGELFF. Here the CDR3 DNA reads TGTGCCAGCAGCCCAACCCTCCGGCGGGCGAACACCGGGGAGCTGTTTTTT. The full variable domain, in which reference TRBV5-6 and TRBJ2-2 provide the parts outside the CDR3, is DAGVTQSPTHLIKTRGQQVTLRCSPKSGHDTVSWYQQALGQGPQFIFQYYEEEERQRGNFPDRFSGHQFPNYSSELNVNALLLGDSALYLCASSPTLRRANTGELFFGEGSRLTVL.

The genes are TRBV12-5 and TRBJ1-2; 7 positions match TRBD1. Germline CDR1 and CDR2: LGHNT and FRNRAP. CDR3 length: 14 amino acids. With 1 base clipped from V and 7 bases from J, the junction kept 6 bases outside the gene matches. This CDR3 is CASGLAQPGGGYTF. In DNA form, the CDR3 reads TGTGCTAGTGGTTTGGCACAACCAGGGGGTGGCTACACCTTC. Filled out from reference TRBV12-5 and TRBJ1-2, the complete variable domain reads DARVTQTPRHKVTEMGQEVTMRCQPILGHNTVFWYRQTMMQGLELLAYFRNRAPLDDSGMPKDRFSAEMPDATLATLKIQPSEPRDSAVYFCASGLAQPGGGYTFGSGTRLTVV.

This clone has only a few counts. The V and J genes are TRBV11-2 and TRBJ1-4, with 7 bases matching TRBD1. The CDR3 runs 14 residues. Per the germline V gene, CDR1 is SGHAT and CDR2 is FQNNGV. The J segment lost 4 bases and the V segment lost 5 bases, leaving 4 bases of the junction unmatched. DNA for the CDR3: TGTGCCAGCAGCGTCAGGGGGAATAATGAAAAACTGTTTTTT. It is translated as CASSVRGNNEKLFF. Full variable domain (missing parts from reference TRBV11-2 and TRBJ1-4): EAGVAQSPRYKIIEKRQSVAFWCNPISGHATLYWYQQILGQGPKLLIQFQNNGVVDDSQLPKDRFSAERLKGVDSTLKIQPAKLEDSAVYLCASSVRGNNEKLFFGSGTQLSVL.

The rearrangement uses TRBV21-1 and TRBJ2-5; the table's D call of TRBD2 was not tested on the DNA. TRBV21-1 is tagged as a pseudogene. The CDR3 runs 13 residues. The CDR3 region has the DNA TGTGCCAGCAGCAAGAGGAACGAAGAGACCCAGTACTTC. This encodes CASSKRNEETQYF.

V gene TRBV4-1 combines with J gene TRBJ2-1, with D unresolved. The germline CDR1 and CDR2 sequences are MGHRA and YSYEKL. Trimming pared 1 base from V and 8 bases from J, leaving 9 bases between. This CDR3 is built from 13 residues. The CDR3 nucleotides are TGCGCCAGCAGCCAAGGACGAGGCTATGAGCAGTTCTTC. Its protein product is CASSQGRGYEQFF.

In this sample, this clone turned up once. This chain links TRBV2 with TRBJ1-2; 9 bases line up with TRBD1. With V trimmed by 7 bases and J by 2 bases, 14 bases remained unmatched. This CDR3 is 17 amino acids long. The germline V gene has CDR1 SNHLY and CDR2 FYNNEI. The chain's CDR3 is CASTDRGNLLPNYGYTF. In DNA form, the CDR3 reads TGTGCCAGCACAGACAGGGGGAACCTACTCCCCAACTATGGCTACACCTTC.

V usage is TRBV30 and J usage is TRBJ1-3, with D perhaps matching TRBD1 (6 bases). The CDR3 has 16 residues. From germline, CDR1 is GTSNPN and CDR2 SVGIG (reference sequence). V gave up 0 bases and J gave up 1 base, with 13 bases separating them. The CDR3 region has the DNA TGTGCCTGGAGTGTCCCAACAGGGAGATCTGGAAACACCATATATTTT. Translated: CAWSVPTGRSGNTIYF.

The chain joins TRBV5-1 to TRBJ2-5, with a weak D call TRBD1 (7 bases). From germline, CDR1 is SGHRS and CDR2 YFSETQ. V lost 4 bases, J lost 2 bases, and 15 bases lay in between. The CDR3 spans 15 residues. The DNA for the CDR3 is TGCGCCAGCAGCGGGTCGCGGGACAGACAAGAGACCCAGTACTTC. As protein: CASSGSRDRQETQYF.

The chain couples TRBV12-3 or TRBV12-4 to TRBJ2-7; D unclear. Trimming cost V 2 bases and J 0 bases, with 5 bases left between them. The CDR3 spans 13 residues. The CDR3 DNA reads as TGTGCCAGCAGTTTATCGGGCTCCTACGAGCAGTACTTC. This translates into CASSLSGSYEQYF.

This sequence joins TRBV6-5 and TRBJ1-5; D is possibly TRBD1 (6 bases). The V end lost 6 bases, the J end lost 7 bases, and 13 bases lay between the germline ends. Germline V gene sequence: CDR1 MNHEY, CDR2 SVGAGI. The CDR3 spans 13 residues. CDR3 nucleotides: TGTGCCAGCAGGGCAGGGGTTTGGCAGCCCCAGCATTTT. It yields the protein CASRAGVWQPQHF.

This chain uses TRBV5-1 with TRBJ2-5, with TRBD2 as a possible D gene (7 bases). This CDR3 contains 14 residues. The V gene's germline CDR1 is SGHRS and CDR2 YFSETQ. The V end was cut by 4 bases, the J end by 4 bases, with 14 bases between. The CDR3 spells CASSAGGAGETQYF. CDR3 in DNA: TGCGCCAGCAGCGCTGGGGGGGCGGGAGAGACCCAGTACTTC.

The rearrangement joins TRBV19 to TRBJ1-1, with a tentative D call TRBD1 (6 bases). Trimming removed 7 bases from V and 0 bases from J, with 15 bases in between. Germline assignment: CDR1 LNHDA and CDR2 SQIVND (reference sequence). This CDR3 is built from 15 residues. In DNA form, the CDR3 reads TGTGCCAGTACCCGAGCGGGACAAATGAACACTGAAGCTTTCTTT. It encodes CASTRAGQMNTEAFF. Together with reference TRBV19 and TRBJ1-1, the CDR3 gives the full variable domain: DGGITQSPKYLFRKEGQNVTLSCEQNLNHDAMYWYRQDPGQGLRLIYYSQIVNDFQKGDIAEGYSVSREKKESFPLTVTSAQKNPTAFYLCASTRAGQMNTEAFFGQGTRLTVV.

This clone appeared a single time. V usage is TRBV7-2 and J usage is TRBJ1-2; D remains ambiguous. V shed 3 bases and J shed 5 bases, with 10 bases lying between them. Looked up from germline, CDR1 is SGHTA and CDR2 is FQGNSA. CDR3 length: 13 amino acids. CDR3 DNA: TGTGCCAGCAGCTTGAACTACGGATATGGCTACACCTTC. Protein sequence: CASSLNYGYGYTF.

This rearrangement joins TRBV19 to TRBJ1-2; D not resolved. Per the germline V gene, CDR1 is LNHDA and CDR2 is SQIVND (reference sequence). CDR3 length: 12 amino acids. The V gene lost 10 bases and the J gene lost 8 bases, with 17 bases spanning the gap. CDR3 sequence: CAIRPKTGGYTF. The CDR3, as DNA: TGTGCCATACGCCCTAAGACGGGGGGCTACACCTTC.